Listed below are T cell receptor beta chains from one sample, sequenced in a study of OX40 agonist ivuxolimab in advanced cancers. Measured with immunoSEQ multiplex PCR; TCRdb has only the in-frame clones, and not every one. This table has about 72,000 clones, around 88% appearing once. Specimen: CD4+ or CD8+ T cells sorted from blood, collected in a trial of the OX40 agonist ivuxolimab. The receptors here all came from an adult with an advanced solid tumor such as melanoma, head and neck, liver or kidney cancer. Both conserved end residues are part of each CDR3. The D gene is left open where the match is weak. Some rows have no size entry. The others give once, few or many, or a class for an expanded clone.

V gene	J gene	D gene	CDR3 length	clone size	CDR3 protein	CDR3 DNA
TRBV28	TRBJ2-7	NA	15	NA	CASSGGLLVSDEQYF	TGTGCCAGCAGTGGAGGACTACTCGTGTCCGACGAGCAGTACTTC
TRBV6-1	TRBJ2-3	TRBD2	14	NA	CASQRAGGGDTQYF	TGTGCCAGCCAAAGAGCGGGAGGAGGAGATACGCAGTATTTT
TRBV28	TRBJ1-1	NA	11	many	CASSFLEAAFF	TGTGCCAGCAGTTTTCTGGAGGCGGCTTTCTTT
TRBV7-3	TRBJ1-2	TRBD1	14	NA	CASSRRQGPDGYTF	TGTGCCAGCAGCCGTCGACAGGGTCCGGATGGCTACACCTTC
TRBV18	TRBJ1-1	TRBD1	14	once	CASSSGTGNTEAFF	TGTGCCAGCTCATCCGGGACAGGGAACACTGAAGCTTTCTTT
TRBV15	TRBJ1-6	NA	17	NA	CATSRNQGLTGFSPLHF	TGTGCCACCAGCAGAAACCAGGGTCTTACTGGCTTTTCACCCCTCCACTTT
TRBV7-8	TRBJ1-2	NA	15	NA	CASSLATLTSYGYTF	TGTGCCAGCAGCTTAGCCACCCTTACCTCATATGGCTACACCTTC
TRBV15	TRBJ2-7	TRBD1	13	NA	CATSRNRGYEQYF	TGTGCCACCAGCAGAAACAGGGGTTACGAGCAGTACTTC
TRBV6-4	TRBJ1-6	NA	14	NA	CASSQDTYNSPLHF	TGTGCCAGCAGCCAGGACACCTATAATTCACCCCTCCACTTT
TRBV5-1	TRBJ2-1	NA	13	NA	CASSLDVYNEQFF	TGCGCCAGCAGCTTGGACGTTTACAATGAGCAGTTCTTC
TRBV5-4	TRBJ2-5	TRBD2	16	NA	CASSSGLAGGQETQYF	TGTGCCAGCAGCTCGGGACTAGCGGGGGGTCAAGAGACCCAGTACTTC
TRBV4-1	TRBJ2-3	TRBD1	18	once	CASSPLILRDRAADTQYF	TGCGCCAGCAGCCCCCTAATTCTCCGGGACAGGGCTGCAGATACGCAGTATTTT
TRBV10-3	TRBJ2-1	TRBD2	16	NA	CAIRVLAGVGYNEQFF	TGTGCCATCAGAGTTTTAGCGGGAGTAGGATACAATGAGCAGTTCTTC
TRBV4-2	TRBJ2-5	NA	13	few	CASSQEGTSTQYF	TGTGCCAGCAGCCAAGAGGGGACTTCTACCCAGTACTTC
TRBV6-5	TRBJ1-1	TRBD1	16	NA	CASSYFWTGGVTEAFF	TGTGCCAGCAGTTACTTTTGGACAGGGGGCGTAACTGAAGCTTTCTTT